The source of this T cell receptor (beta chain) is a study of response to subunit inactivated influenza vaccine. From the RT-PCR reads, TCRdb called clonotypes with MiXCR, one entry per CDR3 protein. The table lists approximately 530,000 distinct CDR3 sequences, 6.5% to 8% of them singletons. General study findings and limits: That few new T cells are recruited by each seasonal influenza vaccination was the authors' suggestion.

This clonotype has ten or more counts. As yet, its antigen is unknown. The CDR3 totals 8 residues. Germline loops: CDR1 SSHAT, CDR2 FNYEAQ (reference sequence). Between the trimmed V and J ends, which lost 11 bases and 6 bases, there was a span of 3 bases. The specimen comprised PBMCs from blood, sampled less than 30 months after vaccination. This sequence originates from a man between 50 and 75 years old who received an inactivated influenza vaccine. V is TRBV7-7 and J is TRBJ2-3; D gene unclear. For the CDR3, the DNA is TGTGCCGTGGATACGCAGTATTTT. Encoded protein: CAVDTQYF.